Each of the 23 T cell receptor beta chains below was sequenced from the same sample in a study of read filtering for tumor transcriptome and immune sequencing. From around 440 ng of RNA, a library with molecular barcoded alpha/delta and beta/gamma adaptors was made. From the reads, TCRdb called clonotypes with MiXCR, one entry per CDR3 protein. The sample has more than 100,000 distinct CDR3 sequences; less than 15% are singletons. The material sequenced was a population of CD138-negative cells sorted from bone marrow. Source of these receptors: a donor over 35 with multiple myeloma.

This clonotype turned up a few times. The chain recombines TRBV12-3 or TRBV12-4 with TRBJ1-1; TRBD1 is a possible D gene (6 bases). This CDR3 has 14 amino acids. V shed 6 bases and J shed 4 bases, with 15 bases lying between them. Here the CDR3 reads CASRSPGGGTEAFF. Here the CDR3 DNA reads TGTGCCAGCAGATCCCCCGGAGGGGGCACTGAAGCTTTCTTT.

The V call is TRBV11-3, the J call TRBJ2-5, with 10 bases fitting TRBD1. Trimming at V came to 0 bases and at J to 2 bases, leaving 0 bases not matched to a gene. Per the germline V gene, CDR1 is SGHNT and CDR2 is YENEEA. This CDR3 is 15 amino acids long. CDR3 coding DNA: TGTGCCAGCAGCTTAGAGGACAGGGGGCAAGAGACCCAGTACTTC. Encoded protein: CASSLEDRGQETQYF.

To note about this clonotype: This likely reflects a read error, since a far larger clone is one base away. The V gene is TRBV11-3, the J gene TRBJ2-1; 8 positions agree with TRBD2. The J call may be mistaken, given a closer DNA end match to TRBJ2-7. CDR3 length: 15 residues. Germline-derived CDR1 and CDR2 are SGHNT and YENEEA. The CDR3 region has the DNA TGTGCCAGCAGCTTAAGCGGGAGCGCGGGGAATGAGCAGTACTTC. This gives the protein CASSLSGSAGNEQYF.

Turning to this clonotype: The conserved closing phenylalanine or tryptophan is absent in this CDR3, likely reflecting a read error. The chain is built from TRBV11-2 and TRBJ2-1, with D perhaps being TRBD1 or TRBD2 (5 bases each). CDR1 and CDR2 from the germline V gene are SGHAT and FQNNGV. This CDR3 has 14 residues. Trimming shortened V by 3 bases and J by 10 bases, and 16 bases separated the two germline ends. This chain's CDR3 is CASSLEAREHEQFL. CDR3 nucleotides: TGTGCCAGCAGCTTGGAGGCCAGGGAGCACGAGCAGTTCCTC.

This clonotype was seen ten or more times. V gene TRBV27 combines with J gene TRBJ1-4; no firm D call. V gave up 0 bases and J gave up 4 bases, with 6 bases separating them. Germline V gene data show CDR1 as MNHEY and CDR2 as SMNVEV (reference sequence). The CDR3 length is 14 residues. CDR3 sequence reads: CASSLSRSNEKLFF. In DNA form, the CDR3 reads TGTGCCAGCAGTTTATCGCGGAGTAATGAAAAACTGTTTTTT.

This clonotype was observed many times. The chain couples TRBV25-1 to TRBJ2-1, with no clear D. This CDR3 contains 14 residues. The V and J ends lost 2 bases and 7 bases respectively, with 12 bases between them. Germline loops: CDR1 MGHDK, CDR2 SYGVNS. CDR3 coding DNA: TGTGCCAGCAGTGAAAGGGCTCAGAGGAATGAGCAGTTCTTC. Amino acid sequence: CASSERAQRNEQFF.

This clonotype was observed at least ten times. V is TRBV24-1 and J is TRBJ1-2; D is possibly TRBD1 (6 bases). The CDR3 is 15 residues long. Germline CDR1 and CDR2: KGHDR and SFDVKD. Trimming removed 4 bases at V and 8 bases at J, with 19 bases between. In DNA, the CDR3 is TGTGCCACCAGTGACCCACAGGGACCATCTGGAGGCTACACCTTC. It codes for CATSDPQGPSGGYTF.

Regarding this clonotype: Possible read error: a much larger clone is one base away. V is TRBV7-9 and J is TRBJ2-3, with TRBD2 matching over 12 bases. CDR3 length equals 16 residues. Losses at the gene ends were 5 bases for V and 9 bases for J; bases not matched to a gene: 12. Germline CDR1 reads SEHNR; CDR2 reads FQNEAQ (reference sequence). CDR3 nucleotides: TGTGCCAGCAGCACCCCCGGGACTAGCGGGCGTGGGACGCAGTATTTT. It yields the protein CASSTPGTSGRGTQYF.

This clonotype came up many times. The chain joins TRBV5-1 to TRBJ2-1; D gene uncertain. This CDR3 spans 15 amino acids. In germline, CDR1 is SGHRS, CDR2 YFSETQ. The germline V and J ends were trimmed by 4 bases and 2 bases, with 13 bases remaining between them. The CDR3 DNA reads as TGCGCCAGCAGCGTCGGGCCCGGACCCTACAATGAGCAGTTCTTC. This sequence encodes CASSVGPGPYNEQFF.

In its sample, this clonotype was seen many times. The chain has TRBV10-3 and TRBJ2-5; D is unclear. The CDR3 sequence is 15 residues long. Deletions cut 0 bases from V and 0 bases from J, with 8 bases between. Germline CDR1 and CDR2: ENHRY and SYGVKD. CDR3 loop: CAISESVLNQETQYF. In nucleotides, the CDR3 is TGTGCCATCAGTGAGTCGGTTCTCAACCAAGAGACCCAGTACTTC.

The table lists this clonotype with many counts. V is TRBV27 and J is TRBJ2-1, with no clear D. The ends were cut back, 1 base at V and 0 bases at J, with 13 bases in the middle. This CDR3 has 17 amino acids. CDR1 is MNHEY and CDR2 is SMNVEV in the germline V gene (reference sequence). The DNA for the CDR3 is TGTGCCAGCAGTTTATGGGCAGGCCTTAGCTCCTACAATGAGCAGTTCTTC. This translates into CASSLWAGLSSYNEQFF.

This clonotype was seen at least ten times. The J gene is TRBJ2-3, the V gene TRBV10-2, with D perhaps assigned TRBD1 or TRBD2 (5 bases each). The V and J ends lost 8 bases and 2 bases respectively, with 11 bases between them. CDR3 length: 13 amino acids. Germline CDR1 and CDR2: WSHSY and SAAADI. CDR3 sequence reads: CASLGRLTDTQYF. The CDR3 nucleotides are TGCGCCAGCCTGGGACGGCTCACAGATACGCAGTATTTT.

This clonotype has at least ten counts. The chain links TRBV20-1 to TRBJ2-7; D perhaps matches TRBD2 (6 bases). V lost 0 bases, J lost 6 bases, and 12 bases lay in between. CDR1 is DFQATT, CDR2 SNEGSKA, per germline (reference sequence). This CDR3 contains 13 residues. The DNA for the CDR3 is TGCAGTGCTAGAGAACCCCTAGCGCGCGAGCAGTACTTC. Its translation: CSAREPLAREQYF.

Comments on this clonotype: This may come from a read error, since a much larger clone is one base off. The chain links TRBV20-1 to TRBJ1-1; D ambiguous. Germline V gene sequence: CDR1 DFQATT, CDR2 SNEGSKA (reference sequence). Trimming left V 0 bases short and J 6 bases short, with 14 bases between. The CDR3 spans 14 residues. The CDR3 sequence: CSARDNPGRAEAFF. Here the CDR3 DNA reads TGCAGTGCTAGAGATAACCCGGGAAGGGCTGAAGCTTTCTTT.

This clonotype was seen a handful of times. The chain recombines TRBV5-6 with TRBJ2-7, with D hard to call. Between the trimmed V and J ends, which lost 4 bases and 0 bases, there was a span of 20 bases. CDR1 is SGHDT, CDR2 YYEEEE, per germline. This CDR3 contains 17 residues. The chain's CDR3 is CASSQVRAGYYSYEQYF. In DNA form, the CDR3 reads TGTGCCAGCAGCCAAGTCCGGGCTGGATACTACTCCTACGAGCAGTACTTC. Based on the CDR3 plus reference TRBV5-6 and TRBJ2-7, the full variable domain is DAGVTQSPTHLIKTRGQQVTLRCSPKSGHDTVSWYQQALGQGPQFIFQYYEEEERQRGNFPDRFSGHQFPNYSSELNVNALLLGDSALYLCASSQVRAGYYSYEQYFGPGTRLTVT.

This clonotype has a handful of counts. The rearrangement links TRBV9 to TRBJ2-2; weak D call: TRBD1 (6 bases). The CDR3 totals 18 residues. CDR1 and CDR2 (germline): SGDLS, YYNGEE. V was cut by 0 bases and J by 2 bases, with 17 bases left in between. The CDR3 nucleotides are TGTGCCAGCAGCGTAGACTCCGATAGGGGGTATAACACCGGGGAGCTGTTTTTT. This codes for CASSVDSDRGYNTGELFF.

Many counts were recorded for this clonotype. V usage is TRBV6-6 and J usage is TRBJ1-2; no clear D. The CDR3 runs to 14 residues. The V and J ends lost 6 bases and 4 bases respectively, with 15 bases between them. The germline CDR1 and CDR2 sequences are MNHNY and SVGAGI (reference sequence). The CDR3 reads CASRDEKRLYGYTF. The CDR3 nucleotides are TGTGCCAGCAGAGACGAAAAAAGACTCTATGGCTACACCTTC.

Ten or more counts support this clonotype. This chain joins TRBV4-1 and TRBJ2-5; either TRBD1 or TRBD2 may fit D (5 bases each). V gave up 1 base and J gave up 2 bases, with 14 bases separating them. Per germline, CDR1 MGHRA and CDR2 YSYEKL. This CDR3 region has 16 residues. As DNA, the CDR3 is TGCGCCAGCAGCCAAGGAGTCGGCAGGGAGCAAGAGACCCAGTACTTC. Protein sequence: CASSQGVGREQETQYF.

For this clonotype: One end of the junction fails to match germline, which may point to a read error. The chain joins TRBV7-7 to TRBJ2-1; D gene ambiguous. The germline gives CDR1 SSHAT, CDR2 FNYEAQ (reference sequence). The CDR3 has 15 residues. In DNA, the CDR3 is TGTGCCGGCAGCTTAGGGCCTAGCTCCTACAATGAGCAGTTCTTC. It codes for CAGSLGPSSYNEQFF.

This clonotype was seen many times. The chain joins TRBV7-3 to TRBJ2-7, with a possible D match to TRBD2 (6 bases). CDR3 length equals 17 residues. Trimming removed 4 bases from V and 1 base from J, with 20 bases in between. Germline CDR1 and CDR2: SGHTA and FQGTGA. CDR3 DNA sequence: TGTGCCAGCAGCTCATCGCCGGGGGAGCGGGTTTCCTACGAGCAGTACTTC. This sequence encodes CASSSSPGERVSYEQYF.

Many counts were recorded for this clonotype. J is TRBJ2-2 and V is TRBV7-3, with TRBD2 matching 8 bases. CDR1 is SGHTA, CDR2 FQGTGA, per germline. The CDR3 spans 15 residues. After removal of 5 bases from V and 4 bases from J, the junction contained 6 bases not matched to a gene. In DNA, the CDR3 is TGTGCCAGCAGCATGAGCGGGAGTGGCACCGGGGAGCTGTTTTTT. Amino acids: CASSMSGSGTGELFF.

The V and J genes are TRBV20-1 and TRBJ2-1; tentatively, D is TRBD2 (6 bases). The end of the DNA aligns better with TRBJ2-7, so the J call may be wrong. Germline assignment: CDR1 DFQATT and CDR2 SNEGSKA (reference sequence). The CDR3 has 15 amino acids. CDR3: CSAREVAGLYNEQYF. CDR3 DNA sequence: TGCAGTGCTAGAGAGGTTGCGGGACTCTACAATGAGCAGTACTTC.

This clonotype showed up just a few times. A much larger clonotype is one base distant, so this may be a read error. The chain is built from TRBV7-6 and TRBJ1-4; D unresolved. Trimming left V 2 bases short and J 0 bases short, with 10 bases between. Germline lookup yields CDR1 SGHVS and CDR2 FNYEAQ. This CDR3 has 16 residues. DNA of the CDR3: TGTGCCAGCAGCTTACTGGCAGGCGCAACTAATGAAAAACTGTTTTTT. This sequence encodes CASSLLAGATNEKLFF.